The T cell receptor (beta chain) described here comes from a study of cytomegalovirus exposure and HLA in healthy donors. In the PCR, 60 Vbeta and 13 Jbeta primers were used. TCRdb's table, derived via immunoSEQ multiplex PCR, lists solely in-frame clones and lacks some. The sample holds 150,000 to 200,000 clones, 75% to 85% seen once. Regarding the study as a whole: Later on, analysis showed that most CMV-associated TCR beta chains appeared to be HLA-restricted.

Details on this clone: Its antigen is not known.

The CDR3 length is 14 residues. Germline V CDR1 and CDR2: SGDLS, YYNGEE. V lost 0 bases, J lost 6 bases, and 13 bases lay in between. The V and J genes are TRBV9 and TRBJ2-7; D uncertain. This sequence was found in a male donor in good health and CMV-seropositive. The sequenced sample consisted of PBMCs. Written as DNA, the CDR3 is TGTGCCAGCAGCGTAGAGGTGGCGGCTGGCGAGCAGTACTTC. Translating gives CASSVEVAAGEQYF.